One and the same sample provided the 5 T cell receptor beta chains below, sequenced in a study of cytomegalovirus exposure and HLA in healthy donors. Both 60 Vbeta primers and 13 Jbeta primers went into the PCR. TCRdb's table, derived via immunoSEQ multiplex PCR, lists solely in-frame clones and lacks some. The sample contains 100,000 to 120,000 clones, less than 80% of which appear only once. The specimen was PBMCs. The source is a man aged 30-40 years in good health and CMV-seronegative.

This clone was found once. The chain couples TRBV7-2 to TRBJ2-3; the D gene is possibly TRBD2 (5 bases). Per germline, CDR1 SGHTA and CDR2 FQGNSA. V lost 4 bases and J lost 9, with 26 bases in between. This CDR3 has 17 residues. CDR3 DNA sequence: TGTGCCAGCAGCTCCCCGGGCGCTAGCCAACCCATGGGGACGCAGTATTTT. It codes for CASSSPGASQPMGTQYF.

The chain employs TRBV2 and TRBJ2-5; TRBD1 might be the D (6 bases). Trimming stripped 7 bases from V and 2 bases from J, with 11 bases between. The CDR3 totals 13 residues. CDR1 SNHLY and CDR2 FYNNEI come from the germline V gene. CDR3 amino acids: CASIRDIQETQYF. The CDR3 bases are TGTGCCAGCATCCGGGACATACAAGAGACCCAGTACTTC.

This chain links TRBV27 with TRBJ1-3; D is possibly TRBD1 (5 bases). The CDR3 is 15 amino acids. CDR1 is MNHEY and CDR2 is SMNVEV in the germline V gene (reference sequence). Deletions cut 0 bases from V and 3 bases from J, with 9 bases between. The CDR3 nucleotides are TGTGCCAGCAGTTTATCGGAGGGGTTTGGAAACACCATATATTTT. This sequence encodes CASSLSEGFGNTIYF.

The chain couples TRBV27 to TRBJ2-1; the match to TRBD1 covers 7 bases. V lost 5 bases, J lost 1 base, and 8 bases stayed unmatched. The CDR3 covers 16 residues. CDR1 is MNHEY, CDR2 SMNVEV, per germline (reference sequence). The CDR3, as DNA: TGTGCCAGCAGTCCGGGGAGCAGGGGGTCCTACAATGAGCAGTTCTTC. Amino acid sequence: CASSPGSRGSYNEQFF.

DNA for the CDR3: TGTGCCAGCAGCGGACAGGGGGTTGAAGCTTTCTTT. Translated, it gives CASSGQGVEAFF. The chain employs TRBV2 and TRBJ1-1; 10 bases line up with TRBD1. The germline V gene encodes CDR1 SNHLY and CDR2 FYNNEI. The CDR3 runs 12 residues. Losses at the gene ends were 6 bases for V and 7 bases for J; bases not matched to a gene: 2.